This T cell receptor beta chain appears in the sequencing data of a study of Ad26.COV2.S vaccination and SARS-CoV-2 variants. Study-wide background: The Ad26.COV2.S arm of the COV1001 trial was where the donor was placed. Participants got Ad26.COV2.S intramuscularly, once or twice 56 days apart. Findings and caveats of the study: The breadth of spike-specific CD8+ and CD4+ T cell responses after vaccination was reportedly substantial. Overall T cell responses may have been underestimated by the analyses of TCR breadth and depth.

Clones were read by immunoSEQ multiplex PCR, and TCRdb kept only the in-frame ones, dropping some. The table includes over 200,000 clones, around 89% detected once. Treatment: around 19 received Ad26.COV2.S at low or high dose, single or two shots; about 5 received placebo; per-sample allocation not given. The samples were gathered on day 63 after the first injection of vaccine or placebo. V was trimmed by 0 bases and J by 4 bases, leaving 11 bases between them. From germline, CDR1 is SGHNT and CDR2 YYREEE (reference sequence). The CDR3 contains 15 residues. Worth noting for this clone: Its antigen is not known.

The sequencing here drew on peripheral blood, taken in a trial of Ad26.COV2.S vaccine versus placebo. V is TRBV5-4 and J is TRBJ1-3; D is possibly TRBD1 (6 bases). This clonotype was sampled from a person aged 18-60 years who received the Ad26.COV2.S COVID-19 vaccine or a placebo. CDR3 sequence (DNA): TGTGCCAGCAGCTTGGGGCAGGGGCGAGGAAACACCATATATTTT. Translated: CASSLGQGRGNTIYF.